This T cell receptor beta chain was sequenced in a study of cytomegalovirus exposure and HLA in healthy donors. Study-level findings and limits: In vitro checks showed that a few CMV-associated chains really do target CMV antigens.

The PCR contained 60 Vbeta and 13 Jbeta primers. Repertoires were generated with immunoSEQ multiplex PCR, while TCRdb's copy carries only in-frame clones and drops some. The sample carries around 190,000 clones, 70% to 80% recorded once. Trimming shortened V by 2 bases and J by 0 bases, and 14 bases separated the two germline ends. CDR3 length: 18 amino acids. The V gene's germline CDR1 is MNHNS and CDR2 SASEGT. Comment on this clone: Its antigen is unidentified.

This TCR was sampled from a woman aged 45 to 65 in good health and CMV-seronegative. The J gene is TRBJ2-6, the V gene TRBV6-1, with D hard to call. Source material: PBMCs. The CDR3 region is CASSEKWRVPSGANVLTF. The DNA for the CDR3 is TGTGCCAGCAGTGAAAAATGGAGAGTGCCCTCTGGGGCCAACGTCCTGACTTTC.